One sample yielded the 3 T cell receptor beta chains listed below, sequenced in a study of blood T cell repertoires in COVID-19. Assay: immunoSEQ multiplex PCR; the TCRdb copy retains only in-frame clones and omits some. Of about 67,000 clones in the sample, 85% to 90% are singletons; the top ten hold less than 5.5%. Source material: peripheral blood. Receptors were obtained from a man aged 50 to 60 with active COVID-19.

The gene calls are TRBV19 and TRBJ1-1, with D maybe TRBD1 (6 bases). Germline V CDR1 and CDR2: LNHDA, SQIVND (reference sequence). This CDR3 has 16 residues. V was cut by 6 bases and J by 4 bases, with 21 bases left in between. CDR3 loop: CASRPAAGARGTEAFF. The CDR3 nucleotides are TGTGCCAGTAGGCCCGCGGCGGGGGCGCGTGGCACTGAAGCTTTCTTT. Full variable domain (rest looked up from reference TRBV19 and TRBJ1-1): DGGITQSPKYLFRKEGQNVTLSCEQNLNHDAMYWYRQDPGQGLRLIYYSQIVNDFQKGDIAEGYSVSREKKESFPLTVTSAQKNPTAFYLCASRPAAGARGTEAFFGQGTRLTVV.

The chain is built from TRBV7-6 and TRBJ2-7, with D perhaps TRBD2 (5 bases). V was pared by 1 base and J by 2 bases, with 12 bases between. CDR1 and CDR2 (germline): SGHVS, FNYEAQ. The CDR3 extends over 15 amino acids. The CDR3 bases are TGTGCCAGCAGCTTAGGGCTAGCAGATACCTACGAGCAGTACTTC. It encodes CASSLGLADTYEQYF.

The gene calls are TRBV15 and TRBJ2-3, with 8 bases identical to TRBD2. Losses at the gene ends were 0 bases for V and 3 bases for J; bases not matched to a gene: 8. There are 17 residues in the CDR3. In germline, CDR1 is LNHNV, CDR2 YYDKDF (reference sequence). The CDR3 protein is CATSREGIAGLTDTQYF. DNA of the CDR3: TGTGCCACCAGCAGAGAGGGCATAGCGGGGCTTACAGATACGCAGTATTTT.